This TCR beta chain was captured in a study of blood T cell repertoires in COVID-19. The table came from immunoSEQ multiplex PCR; TCRdb's copy has only in-frame clones and leaves some out. In the table there are approximately 210,000 clones, 86% of which are singletons. After removal of 3 bases from V and 6 bases from J, the junction contained 5 bases not matched to a gene. This CDR3 has 14 amino acids. Germline V gene data show CDR1 as MRHNA and CDR2 as SNTAGT. The rearrangement joins TRBV6-4 to TRBJ2-1, with 7 bases identical to TRBD2. The source of this sequence is a woman aged 70-85 years with acute or convalescent COVID-19. Sequences were obtained from peripheral blood. The CDR3 DNA reads TGTGCCAGCAGTGAGTGGGAGGGTGGCAATGAGCAGTTCTTC. Encoded protein: CASSEWEGGNEQFF.